This TCR beta chain was sequenced during a study of molecular identifiers for immune sequencing clone quantification. A single record per CDR3 protein comes from TCRdb applying MiXCR to the PCR reads. The sample records about 320,000 distinct CDR3 sequences, roughly 24% being singletons. Germline loops: CDR1 SEHNR, CDR2 FQNEAQ (reference sequence). V lost 5 bases and J lost 1, with 12 bases in between. The CDR3 covers 14 residues. This clonotype was seen only a few times. This clonotype originated in a human donor in good health. Some libraries in this study had Jurkat cell RNA spiked in. The sample was naive CD8+ T cells from blood, with Jurkat cell RNA spiked in. Subset reported: FACS-sorted CD8+CD4-CCR7+CD45RA+ naive T cells. The chain couples TRBV7-9 to TRBJ2-7, with D possibly TRBD1 on 5 matching bases. CDR3 amino acids: CASSPQGRSYEQYF. In nucleotides, the CDR3 is TGTGCCAGCAGCCCCCAGGGTCGGTCCTACGAGCAGTACTTC.